Listed here are 10 T cell receptor beta chains from one sample, sequenced in a study of blood T cell repertoires in COVID-19. Profiled with immunoSEQ multiplex PCR; TCRdb holds only in-frame clones, not every one. In the table there are 65,000 to 70,000 clones, about 86% of which are singletons. The sample taken for sequencing was peripheral blood. These receptors originate from a woman aged 60-75 years with acute or convalescent COVID-19.

This chain connects TRBV28 to TRBJ1-2, with 9 bases matching TRBD1. The trim removed 4 bases at V and 4 bases at J, leaving 10 bases unmatched. There are 16 residues in the CDR3. CDR1 is MDHEN, CDR2 SYDVKM, per germline. CDR3 sequence: CASSSAGTGRAYGYTF. The CDR3 DNA sequence: TGTGCCAGCAGTTCAGCCGGGACAGGGAGAGCCTATGGCTACACCTTC.

The rearrangement joins TRBV5-8 to TRBJ1-1; D call uncertain. This CDR3 is built from 15 residues. Trimming left V 4 bases short and J 4 bases short, with 17 bases between. The germline CDR1 and CDR2 sequences are SGHTS and YDEGEE. CDR3 in DNA: TGTGCCAGCAGCCCGCGAGGCATTTTGGGCACTGAAGCTTTCTTT. This codes for CASSPRGILGTEAFF.

The chain couples TRBV30 to TRBJ2-4, with D tentatively TRBD1 (6 bases). V was cut by 4 bases and J by 2 bases, with 15 bases left in between. The length of the CDR3 is 15 residues. Germline V gene sequence: CDR1 GTSNPN, CDR2 SVGIG (reference sequence). The CDR3 reads CAWNRRTGSKNIQYF. In DNA form, the CDR3 reads TGTGCCTGGAACCGACGTACAGGGTCCAAAAACATTCAGTACTTC.

This chain uses TRBV14 with TRBJ2-5; a weak D match, TRBD2 (5 bases). Germline V gives CDR1 SGHDN, CDR2 FVKESK. Trimming stripped 4 bases from V and 5 bases from J, with 20 bases between. The CDR3 loop spans 16 amino acids. The CDR3 DNA is TGTGCCAGCAGCCTCAGGAGGCTTACCGAGGGCGAGACCCAGTACTTC. Translation gives CASSLRRLTEGETQYF.

The chain uses TRBV5-1 and TRBJ2-7; D gene ambiguous. Between the trimmed V and J ends, which lost 4 bases and 0 bases, there was a span of 5 bases. The CDR3 extends over 12 amino acids. Germline-derived CDR1 and CDR2 are SGHRS and YFSETQ. The CDR3 nucleotides are TGCGCCAGCAGCGCAGACTCCTACGAGCAGTACTTC. It translates to CASSADSYEQYF. The full variable domain, completed using reference TRBV5-1 and TRBJ2-7, is KAGVTQTPRYLIKTRGQQVTLSCSPISGHRSVSWYQQTPGQGLQFLFEYFSETQRNKGNFPGRFSGRQFSNSRSEMNVSTLELGDSALYLCASSADSYEQYFGPGTRLTVT.

This clone was detected only once. J is TRBJ2-3 and V is TRBV14, with 9 bases aligning to TRBD1. V was pared by 2 bases and J by 4 bases, with 7 bases of the junction left unmatched. The germline V gene encodes CDR1 SGHDN and CDR2 FVKESK. The CDR3 has 16 amino acids. DNA of the CDR3: TGTGCCAGCAGCCAAAAGGGGACAGGGATGCCAGATACGCAGTATTTT. It translates to CASSQKGTGMPDTQYF.

The chain recombines TRBV6-4 with TRBJ2-7; D is undetermined. Germline CDR1 reads MRHNA; CDR2 reads SNTAGT. Trimming pared 8 bases from V and 2 bases from J, leaving 16 bases between. The CDR3 runs 14 residues. The CDR3 bases are TGTGCCAGCGCCCGTCAGGTGGGCCCCTACGAGCAGTACTTC. It encodes CASARQVGPYEQYF.

The chain uses TRBV24-1 and TRBJ1-2, with 7 bases aligning to TRBD1. This CDR3 has 15 amino acids. V trimming: 2 bases; J trimming: 8 bases; junction bases outside the gene matches: 10. The germline CDR1 and CDR2 sequences are KGHDR and SFDVKD. The DNA of the CDR3 is TGTGCCACCAGTGATTCTGGGAGGACAGGCATGGGCTACACCTTC. Amino acid sequence: CATSDSGRTGMGYTF.

The rearrangement joins TRBV28 to TRBJ1-2; 8 positions agree with TRBD1. The CDR3 runs 15 residues. CDR1 and CDR2 (germline): MDHEN, SYDVKM. J gave up 2 bases and V 4 bases, and 6 bases lay outside the gene matches. CDR3 protein: CASSSTGGGNYGYTF. CDR3 nucleotide sequence: TGTGCCAGCAGTTCCACAGGGGGTGGAAACTATGGCTACACCTTC.

The CDR3 DNA reads TGTGCCAGTACTCAGGGCGGCACCGGGGAGCTGTTTTTT. Protein product: CASTQGGTGELFF. The chain has TRBV19 and TRBJ2-2, with D maybe TRBD1 (5 bases). The germline V and J ends were trimmed by 7 bases and 4 bases, with 10 bases remaining between them. The germline V gene encodes CDR1 LNHDA and CDR2 SQIVND (reference sequence). The length of the CDR3 is 13 residues.